The 27 T cell receptor beta chains below come from one sample, sequenced in a study of control samples from healthy donors and cancer patients. Profiled with immunoSEQ multiplex PCR; TCRdb holds only in-frame clones, not every one. Of approximately 110,000 clones in the sample, roughly nine tenths were seen once. Sample: blood. The receptors were sampled from a woman aged 18-29 years in good health.

The V and J genes are TRBV29-1 and TRBJ2-7; possible D gene TRBD1, 6 bases. The CDR3 spans 15 residues. Trimming shortened V by 4 bases and J by 2 bases, and 18 bases separated the two germline ends. Germline-derived CDR1 and CDR2 are SQVTM and ANQGSEA. For the CDR3, the DNA is TGCAGCGTTGCCCAGCAGGGGCGAACCACCTACGAGCAGTACTTC. This sequence encodes CSVAQQGRTTYEQYF.

The rearrangement uses TRBV18 and TRBJ1-5; no reliable D call. The V end was cut by 2 bases, the J end by 3 bases, with 5 bases between. Germline V CDR1 and CDR2: KGHSH, LQKENI. The CDR3 has 13 amino acids. CDR3 protein: CASSPDLNQPQHF. CDR3 bases: TGTGCCAGCTCACCAGACCTCAATCAGCCCCAGCATTTT.

V and J are TRBV6-6 and TRBJ1-5; 9 positions match TRBD1. Trimming took 5 bases from V and 9 from J; bases not matched to a gene: 14. Germline CDR1 and CDR2: MNHNY and SVGAGI (reference sequence). CDR3 length: 16 residues. The CDR3, as DNA: TGTGCCAGCAGTCGGGACAGGGACACTATCGTCGCGCCCCAGCATTTT. Amino acids: CASSRDRDTIVAPQHF.

This chain uses TRBV24-1 with TRBJ2-6; possibly TRBD1 for D (6 bases). Germline lookup yields CDR1 KGHDR and CDR2 SFDVKD. V was cut by 0 bases and J by 0 bases, with 14 bases left in between. The CDR3 totals 19 residues. In DNA, the CDR3 is TGTGCCACCAGTGATTTGGTGACAGGACCGATCTCTGGGGCCAACGTCCTGACTTTC. Amino acid sequence: CATSDLVTGPISGANVLTF.

The chain recombines TRBV7-8 with TRBJ2-7; 11 positions match TRBD2. This CDR3 is 16 amino acids long. V lost 3 bases, J lost 6 bases, and 10 bases stayed unmatched. Germline V gives CDR1 SGHVS, CDR2 FQNEAQ. CDR3 in amino acids: CASSLGVAGGPSEQYF. The CDR3 bases are TGTGCCAGCAGCTTGGGGGTAGCGGGAGGGCCCTCCGAGCAGTACTTC.

The V call is TRBV6-1, the J call TRBJ2-5; D possibly corresponds to TRBD1 (6 bases). Germline CDR1 and CDR2: MNHNS and SASEGT. Trimming left V 2 bases short and J 4 bases short, with 8 bases between. There are 13 residues in the CDR3. This CDR3 is CASSEQGRETQYF. Written as DNA, the CDR3 is TGTGCCAGCAGTGAACAGGGGAGAGAGACCCAGTACTTC.

In this sample, this clone turned up once. CDR3 sequence reads: CASSDNLNLDMNTEAFF. The CDR3 bases are TGTGCCAGCAGTGACAACCTTAATCTGGACATGAACACTGAAGCTTTCTTT. The chain is built from TRBV6-4 and TRBJ1-1, with D perhaps matching TRBD1 (5 bases). The germline CDR1 and CDR2 sequences are MRHNA and SNTAGT. This CDR3 region has 17 residues. The V end lost 2 bases, the J end lost 0 bases, and 16 bases lay between the germline ends.

This chain joins TRBV21-1 and TRBJ2-3; the tabulated D call, TRBD2, remains unverified against the DNA. TRBV21-1 is noted as a pseudogene. This CDR3 comprises 16 residues. The CDR3 DNA sequence: TGCCCTGTTCATAAGACGGGAGGGCCCGAGGGGGATACGCAGTATTTT. Protein product: CPVHKTGGPEGDTQYF.

V is TRBV12-2 and J is TRBJ2-1; TRBD2 is taken as the D call from the table, unchecked against the DNA. TRBV12-2 is deemed a pseudogene. The CDR3 has 17 amino acids. The CDR3 protein is CASRPPGASGGAGEQFF. DNA of the CDR3: TGTGCAAGTCGCCCCCCTGGGGCTAGCGGGGGGGCCGGTGAGCAGTTCTTC.

The chain couples TRBV6-1 to TRBJ1-1, with D hard to call. V was clipped by 3 bases and J by 4 bases, with 15 bases between them. CDR1 and CDR2 from the germline V gene are MNHNS and SASEGT. This CDR3 contains 15 residues. CDR3 in amino acids: CASSDRGEASTEAFF. DNA of the CDR3: TGTGCCAGCAGTGACCGCGGGGAGGCGAGCACTGAAGCTTTCTTT.

V is TRBV6-5 and J is TRBJ1-5; perhaps TRBD1 as D (5 bases). Trimming removed 0 bases from V and 7 bases from J, with 13 bases in between. Germline lookup yields CDR1 MNHEY and CDR2 SVGAGI. This CDR3 comprises 15 residues. CDR3 nucleotides: TGTGCCAGCAGTTACTCCGCCGGTCAGGGCCAGCCCCAGCATTTT. It is translated as CASSYSAGQGQPQHF.

This sequence joins TRBV7-9 and TRBJ2-7; 9 bases agree with TRBD2. Losses at the gene ends were 3 bases for V and 4 bases for J; bases not matched to a gene: 7. This CDR3 comprises 15 residues. CDR1 is SEHNR and CDR2 is FQNEAQ in the germline V gene (reference sequence). The CDR3 is CASSFSGSGSYEQYF. CDR3 nucleotide sequence: TGTGCCAGCAGCTTTAGCGGTAGCGGGAGTTACGAGCAGTACTTC.

The chain couples TRBV6-2 or TRBV6-3 to TRBJ1-4; D is undetermined. Germline V lookup: CDR1 MNHEY, CDR2 SVGEGT. This CDR3 contains 14 residues. The V end lost 4 bases, the J end lost 6 bases, and 12 bases lay between the germline ends. CDR3 coding DNA: TGTGCCAGCAGTTCCGGGGAATTCTATGAAAAACTGTTTTTT. Protein sequence: CASSSGEFYEKLFF.

The rearrangement uses TRBV19 and TRBJ1-5; D ambiguous. CDR3 length: 15 residues. Germline CDR1 LNHDA, CDR2 SQIVND (reference sequence). Between the trimmed V and J ends, which lost 2 bases and 0 bases, there was a span of 8 bases. The DNA of the CDR3 is TGTGCCAGTAGTATAAAGCCAGGTAGCAATCAGCCCCAGCATTTT. As protein: CASSIKPGSNQPQHF.

This rearrangement joins TRBV6-6 to TRBJ1-2, with D unclear. In germline, CDR1 is MNHNY, CDR2 SVGAGI (reference sequence). Trimming shortened V by 6 bases and J by 6 bases, and 17 bases separated the two germline ends. There are 14 residues in the CDR3. The CDR3 reads CASSPPGSVNGYTF. DNA for the CDR3: TGTGCCAGCAGCCCCCCAGGATCTGTGAATGGCTACACCTTC.

The V call is TRBV6-1, the J call TRBJ1-2; D is undetermined. Trimming shortened V by 0 bases and J by 4 bases, and 12 bases separated the two germline ends. Germline V CDR1 and CDR2: MNHNS, SASEGT. CDR3 length: 15 amino acids. For the CDR3, the DNA is TGTGCCAGCAGTGAAGCTGGGATAGGGCCCTATGGCTACACCTTC. As protein: CASSEAGIGPYGYTF.

The V call is TRBV7-3, the J call TRBJ2-3; a weak D match, TRBD1 (6 bases). The CDR3 length is 14 residues. Trimming removed 8 bases at V and 2 bases at J, with 14 bases between. The germline gives CDR1 SGHTA, CDR2 FQGTGA. CDR3 sequence reads: CASGSGELTDTQYF. The DNA for the CDR3 is TGTGCCAGCGGATCAGGGGAACTCACAGATACGCAGTATTTT. The full variable domain, with the rest looked up from reference TRBV7-3 and TRBJ2-3, is GAGVSQTPSNKVTEKGKYVELRCDPISGHTALYWYRQSLGQGPEFLIYFQGTGAADDSGLPNDRFFAVRPEGSVSTLKIQRTERGDSAVYLCASGSGELTDTQYFGPGTRLTVL.

This chain uses TRBV4-2 with TRBJ2-7; possibly TRBD2 for D (5 bases). Germline CDR1 reads LGHNA; CDR2 reads YNFKEQ. Trimming removed 4 bases from V and 1 base from J, with 14 bases in between. There are 15 residues in the CDR3. This CDR3 reads CASSPGRGLSYEQYF. DNA for the CDR3: TGTGCCAGCAGCCCTGGGCGAGGACTTTCCTACGAGCAGTACTTC.

This sequence joins TRBV28 and TRBJ2-1, with 7 bases aligning to TRBD2. This CDR3 is 12 amino acids long. Per germline, CDR1 MDHEN and CDR2 SYDVKM. J gave up 12 bases and V 8 bases, and 10 bases lay outside the gene matches. This CDR3 is CASGGDLPGQFF. The CDR3 DNA reads as TGTGCCAGCGGGGGGGACCTTCCTGGGCAGTTCTTC.

The rearrangement joins TRBV10-1 to TRBJ2-1, with D maybe TRBD2 (5 bases). V shed 4 bases and J shed 3 bases, with 13 bases lying between them. The CDR3 runs to 15 residues. CDR1 and CDR2 from the germline V gene are WNHNN and SYGVQD (reference sequence). CDR3 in amino acids: CASSALRDNYNEQFF. CDR3 in DNA: TGCGCCAGCAGTGCCCTCCGGGATAACTACAATGAGCAGTTCTTC.

The genes are TRBV9 and TRBJ2-4, with D tentatively TRBD2 (6 bases). Trimming removed 4 bases at V and 5 bases at J, with 19 bases between. From germline, CDR1 is SGDLS and CDR2 YYNGEE. The CDR3 runs to 16 residues. The CDR3 protein is CASSPQLGGTQNIQYF. The CDR3 DNA follows: TGTGCCAGCAGCCCGCAGTTAGGCGGGACCCAAAACATTCAGTACTTC.

This rearrangement joins TRBV4-2 to TRBJ1-4; possible D gene TRBD1, 6 bases. CDR1 is LGHNA and CDR2 is YNFKEQ in the germline V gene. The CDR3 covers 17 residues. V shed 0 bases and J shed 4 bases, with 15 bases lying between them. The CDR3: CASSQESAGQFNEKLFF. The CDR3 DNA reads TGTGCCAGCAGCCAAGAATCCGCAGGACAGTTTAATGAAAAACTGTTTTTT.

In this sample, this clone turned up once. This rearrangement joins TRBV11-2 to TRBJ2-3; a weak D match, TRBD2 (6 bases). V lost 0 bases to trimming and J lost 4 bases, with 14 bases between them. Germline V gene lookup returns CDR1 SGHAT and CDR2 FQNNGV. CDR3 length: 16 residues. The CDR3 coding sequence is TGTGCCAGCAGCTTAGATCTTGGCGGGAACTCAGATACGCAGTATTTT. Translating it yields CASSLDLGGNSDTQYF.

This clone was observed a handful of times. The genes are TRBV18 and TRBJ1-5; D unresolved. The V end was cut by 4 bases, the J end by 0 bases, with 7 bases between. The CDR3 is 14 amino acids. Germline lookup yields CDR1 KGHSH and CDR2 LQKENI. DNA for the CDR3: TGTGCCAGCTCACTTGAGGGTAGCAATCAGCCCCAGCATTTT. It translates to CASSLEGSNQPQHF.

J is TRBJ1-1 and V is TRBV30, with 9 bases fitting TRBD1. CDR3 length: 16 residues. Germline V gene lookup returns CDR1 GTSNPN and CDR2 SVGIG (reference sequence). J gave up 4 bases and V 2 bases, and 11 bases lay outside the gene matches. Here the CDR3 DNA reads TGTGCCTGGAGTTTGGCGGGACAGGGAAGGCGCACTGAAGCTTTCTTT. It is translated as CAWSLAGQGRRTEAFF.

The CDR3 is CASSQESSSYNSPLHF. CDR3 DNA: TGCGCCAGCAGCCAAGAAAGTAGTTCCTATAATTCACCCCTCCACTTT. The J gene is TRBJ1-6, the V gene TRBV4-3; D unclear. Germline V gene data show CDR1 as LGHNA and CDR2 as YSLEER. V was pared by 0 bases and J by 1 base, with 7 bases between. This CDR3 region has 16 residues.

The chain uses TRBV19 and TRBJ1-6; D ambiguous. The V end lost 4 bases, the J end lost 6 bases, and 7 bases lay between the germline ends. The V gene's germline CDR1 is LNHDA and CDR2 SQIVND (reference sequence). The CDR3 length is 13 residues. The CDR3: CASSTSANSPLHF. The CDR3 nucleotides read TGTGCCAGTAGTACCTCGGCTAATTCACCCCTCCACTTT.